A selection of T cell receptor beta chains follows, all from one sample in a study of sequential checkpoint blockade in melanoma. Data came from immunoSEQ multiplex PCR; TCRdb stores just in-frame clones and leaves some out. Of about 13,000 clones listed, 25% to 30% are singletons. Sequencing was performed on tumor tissue (inferred from file names), taken from a patient given nivolumab and ipilimumab in sequence. All receptors derive from a human donor with melanoma. Both conserved end residues are part of each CDR3. D genes are given only for firm matches. Some rows mark clone size as missing; the rest say once, few, many or name a class of expanded clone.

CDR3nt: TGTGCCAGCAGCTTACGGGTTGGGGGGGACTACGAGCAGTACTTC; CDR3aa: CASSLRVGGDYEQYF; j_gene: TRBJ2-7; v_gene: TRBV7-7; d_gene: TRBD2; abundance: many
CDR3nt: TGTGCCAGCAAGGACAGCTATCCCAAAAACATTCAGTACTTC; CDR3aa: CASKDSYPKNIQYF; j_gene: TRBJ2-4; v_gene: TRBV6-8; d_gene: -; abundance: -
CDR3nt: TGTGCCAGCAGTTCCCTTCGACTTATAAACGCCGAAAAACTGTTTTTT; CDR3aa: CASSSLRLINAEKLFF; j_gene: TRBJ1-4; v_gene: TRBV28; d_gene: -; abundance: few
CDR3nt: TGTGCCAGCAGCTTAGGGGGACTGGGGACCCAAGAGACCCAGTACTTC; CDR3aa: CASSLGGLGTQETQYF; j_gene: TRBJ2-5; v_gene: TRBV11-3; d_gene: -; abundance: few
CDR3nt: TGTGCCAGCAGCCCGGACACTCCGGGCGTGAACACTGAAGCTTTCTTT; CDR3aa: CASSPDTPGVNTEAFF; j_gene: TRBJ1-1; v_gene: TRBV11-3; d_gene: -; abundance: many
CDR3nt: TGTGCCAGCAGCTTAGAAGGGGGCCCCTACAATGAGCAGTTCTTC; CDR3aa: CASSLEGGPYNEQFF; j_gene: TRBJ2-1; v_gene: TRBV11-3; d_gene: TRBD1; abundance: medium-sized
CDR3nt: TGTGCCAGCAGTTCCCCGGGACTAGCGGGATGGGAGCAGTACTTC; CDR3aa: CASSSPGLAGWEQYF; j_gene: TRBJ2-7; v_gene: TRBV6-8; d_gene: TRBD2; abundance: many
CDR3nt: TGTGCCAGTAGTGAATCAGGTCTCAATCAGCCCCAGCATTTT; CDR3aa: CASSESGLNQPQHF; j_gene: TRBJ1-5; v_gene: TRBV19; d_gene: -; abundance: -
CDR3nt: TGTGCCAGCTCCCCAAGGGCCCCTAGAATAGATACGCAGTATTTT; CDR3aa: CASSPRAPRIDTQYF; j_gene: TRBJ2-3; v_gene: TRBV6-8; d_gene: -; abundance: -
CDR3nt: TGTGCCAGCAGTTACCGCCCGGGGAAAGGTCAGCCCCAGCATTTT; CDR3aa: CASSYRPGKGQPQHF; j_gene: TRBJ1-5; v_gene: TRBV6-8; d_gene: -; abundance: few
CDR3nt: TGTGCCATCAGTGAGTCAGCGGGAGGATCCTACAATGAGCAGTTCTTC; CDR3aa: CAISESAGGSYNEQFF; j_gene: TRBJ2-1; v_gene: TRBV10-3; d_gene: TRBD2; abundance: few
CDR3nt: TGTGCCAGCAGCTTGGACGGACAGGCGACCGGGGAGCTGTTTTTT; CDR3aa: CASSLDGQATGELFF; j_gene: TRBJ2-2; v_gene: TRBV11-3; d_gene: TRBD1; abundance: -